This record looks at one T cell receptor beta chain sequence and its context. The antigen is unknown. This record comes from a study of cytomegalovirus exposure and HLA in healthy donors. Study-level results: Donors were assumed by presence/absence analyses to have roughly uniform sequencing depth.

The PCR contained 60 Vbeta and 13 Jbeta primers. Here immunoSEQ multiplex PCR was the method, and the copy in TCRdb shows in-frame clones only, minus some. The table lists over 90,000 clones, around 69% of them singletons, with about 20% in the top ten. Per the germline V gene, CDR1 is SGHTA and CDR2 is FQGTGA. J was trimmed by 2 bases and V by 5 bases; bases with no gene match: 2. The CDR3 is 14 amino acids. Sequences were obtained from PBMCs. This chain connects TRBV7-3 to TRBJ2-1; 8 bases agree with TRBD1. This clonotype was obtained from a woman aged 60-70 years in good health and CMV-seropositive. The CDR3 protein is CASSTRGPYNEQFF. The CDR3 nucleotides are TGTGCCAGCAGCACCAGGGGGCCCTACAATGAGCAGTTCTTC. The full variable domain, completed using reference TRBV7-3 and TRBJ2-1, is GAGVSQTPSNKVTEKGKYVELRCDPISGHTALYWYRQSLGQGPEFLIYFQGTGAADDSGLPNDRFFAVRPEGSVSTLKIQRTERGDSAVYLCASSTRGPYNEQFFGPGTRLTVL.